These 25 T cell receptor beta chains were sequenced from one sample in a study of cytomegalovirus exposure and HLA in healthy donors. Both 60 Vbeta primers and 13 Jbeta primers went into the PCR. Produced via immunoSEQ multiplex PCR; TCRdb's table is partial and in-frame only. The sample carries more than 75,000 clones, roughly 78% recorded once. What was sequenced was PBMCs. These TCRs come from a man between 25 and 39 years old in good health and CMV-seronegative.

The chain couples TRBV4-2 to TRBJ2-3; 8 positions match TRBD2. Trimming at V came to 6 bases and at J to 6 bases, leaving 14 bases not matched to a gene. CDR1 is LGHNA and CDR2 is YNFKEQ in the germline V gene. CDR3 length: 16 residues. CDR3 residues: CASRTTLGGRRDTQYF. CDR3 nucleotide sequence: TGTGCCAGCAGAACCACACTTGGCGGGAGGCGGGATACGCAGTATTTT.

This clone was detected once. The chain is built from TRBV7-3 and TRBJ1-4; D may be TRBD1 (6 bases). This CDR3 is 15 amino acids long. Trimming shortened V by 6 bases and J by 2 bases, and 13 bases separated the two germline ends. Germline V gives CDR1 SGHTA, CDR2 FQGTGA. For the CDR3, the DNA is TGTGCCAGCAGAGGGGGAGTCAGGACTAATGAAAAACTGTTTTTT. Protein product: CASRGGVRTNEKLFF.

The chain joins TRBV7-3 to TRBJ1-2; 8 bases match TRBD1. The trim removed 0 bases at V and 4 bases at J, leaving 7 bases unmatched. This CDR3 contains 16 residues. Germline CDR1 is SGHTA and CDR2 is FQGTGA. The CDR3 region is CASSLTAQGDGYGYTF. CDR3 sequence (DNA): TGTGCCAGCAGCTTAACGGCACAGGGGGACGGCTATGGCTACACCTTC. The full variable domain, rest sourced from reference TRBV7-3 and TRBJ1-2, is GAGVSQTPSNKVTEKGKYVELRCDPISGHTALYWYRQSLGQGPEFLIYFQGTGAADDSGLPNDRFFAVRPEGSVSTLKIQRTERGDSAVYLCASSLTAQGDGYGYTFGSGTRLTVV.

The chain is built from TRBV5-1 and TRBJ2-5, with D possibly TRBD2 on 6 matching bases. The CDR3 loop spans 17 amino acids. Germline V CDR1 and CDR2: SGHRS, YFSETQ. Trimming left V 0 bases short and J 2 bases short, with 17 bases between. CDR3 nucleotides: TGCGCCAGCAGCTTGGGGGGTGTTTACGGAGGGCAAGAGACCCAGTACTTC. It translates to CASSLGGVYGGQETQYF.

The V gene is TRBV4-3, the J gene TRBJ2-7, with TRBD2 matching 8 bases. This CDR3 has 16 amino acids. J was trimmed by 5 bases and V by 0 bases; bases with no gene match: 9. Germline CDR1 and CDR2: LGHNA and YSLEER. CDR3 sequence: CASSQDLGGGSHEQYF. In DNA form, the CDR3 reads TGCGCCAGCAGCCAAGATCTCGGGGGGGGGAGCCACGAGCAGTACTTC.

The V and J genes are TRBV4-3 and TRBJ2-3; TRBD2 matches at 8 bases. Trimming cost V 0 bases and J 4 bases; bases outside gene matches: 9. CDR3 size: 17 residues. The V gene's germline CDR1 is LGHNA and CDR2 YSLEER. This chain's CDR3 is CASSQDQRGGIADTQYF. The CDR3, as DNA: TGCGCCAGCAGCCAAGATCAACGGGGGGGTATCGCAGATACGCAGTATTTT.

This clone was counted a single time. The sample holds other DNA sequences that translate to the same CDR3. The chain has TRBV28 and TRBJ1-2; no firm D call. Trimming left V 6 bases short and J 2 bases short, with 10 bases between. Looked up from germline, CDR1 is MDHEN and CDR2 is SYDVKM. This CDR3 has 13 amino acids. The CDR3 reads CASSLTGNYGYTF. CDR3 bases: TGTGCCAGCAGCCTGACGGGGAACTATGGCTACACCTTC.

The chain couples TRBV28 to TRBJ2-3; 10 bases are shared with TRBD2. Trimming cost V 10 bases and J 2 bases; bases outside gene matches: 9. The CDR3 covers 15 residues. The germline V gene has CDR1 MDHEN and CDR2 SYDVKM. The CDR3 DNA follows: TGTGCCACTGCGGGTAGCGGGAGGACCACAGATACGCAGTATTTT. This sequence encodes CATAGSGRTTDTQYF. The complete variable domain, with remaining parts taken from reference TRBV28 and TRBJ2-3, reads DVKVTQSSRYLVKRTGEKVFLECVQDMDHENMFWYRQDPGLGLRLIYFSYDVKMKEKGDIPEGYSVSREKKERFSLILESASTNQTSMYLCATAGSGRTTDTQYFGPGTRLTVL.

This CDR3 reads CASSRTSGGAKDTQYF. CDR3 sequence (DNA): TGCGCCAGCAGCAGGACTAGCGGGGGGGCTAAAGATACGCAGTATTTT. This sequence joins TRBV10-1 and TRBJ2-3; 15 nucleotides match TRBD2. This CDR3 is 16 amino acids long. Looked up from germline, CDR1 is WNHNN and CDR2 is SYGVQD (reference sequence). V was pared by 6 bases and J by 5 bases, with 6 bases of the junction left unmatched.

This clone turned up a few times. This rearrangement joins TRBV5-1 to TRBJ1-4; possible D gene TRBD1, 5 bases. The V gene lost 0 bases and the J gene lost 7 bases, with 16 bases spanning the gap. This CDR3 region has 16 residues. Germline V gene sequence: CDR1 SGHRS, CDR2 YFSETQ. This CDR3 is CASSLVPGGRREKLFF. CDR3 nucleotides: TGCGCCAGCAGCTTGGTTCCCGGGGGTCGGCGTGAAAAACTGTTTTTT.

CDR3 DNA sequence: TGTGCCAGCAGCCCTGACAGGGGGGGATACGCTGAGCAGTTCTTC. It codes for CASSPDRGGYAEQFF. The chain uses TRBV7-3 and TRBJ2-1, with 9 bases fitting TRBD1. Germline V gene lookup returns CDR1 SGHTA and CDR2 FQGTGA. Trimming took 5 bases from V and 9 from J; bases not matched to a gene: 11. This CDR3 comprises 15 residues.

This sequence joins TRBV30 and TRBJ1-5, with D hard to call. CDR1 and CDR2 from the germline V gene are GTSNPN and SVGIG (reference sequence). V lost 0 bases to trimming and J lost 0 bases, with 6 bases between them. The CDR3 runs to 14 residues. In DNA form, the CDR3 reads TGTGCCTGGAGTGTGGGCCTTAGCAATCAGCCCCAGCATTTT. Its translation: CAWSVGLSNQPQHF.

The chain employs TRBV6-5 and TRBJ1-5; D uncertain. Deletions cut 5 bases from V and 6 bases from J, with 11 bases between. CDR3 length: 13 amino acids. Germline CDR1 and CDR2: MNHEY and SVGAGI. This chain's CDR3 is CASSLSDAQPQHF. The CDR3 nucleotides read TGTGCCAGCAGTCTAAGTGATGCTCAGCCCCAGCATTTT.

The rearrangement uses TRBV5-1 and TRBJ2-7; no clear D gene. V lost 0 bases, J lost 3 bases, and 7 bases lay in between. CDR1 and CDR2 (germline): SGHRS, YFSETQ. This CDR3 is 13 amino acids long. The CDR3 reads CASSLEAGYEQYF. CDR3 in DNA: TGCGCCAGCAGCTTGGAGGCAGGCTACGAGCAGTACTTC. The entire variable domain, with the rest obtained from reference TRBV5-1 and TRBJ2-7, is as follows: KAGVTQTPRYLIKTRGQQVTLSCSPISGHRSVSWYQQTPGQGLQFLFEYFSETQRNKGNFPGRFSGRQFSNSRSEMNVSTLELGDSALYLCASSLEAGYEQYFGPGTRLTVT.

This clone was recorded once. The CDR3 reads CASSGSGTSYEQYF. The CDR3 DNA sequence: TGTGCCAGCAGTGGTTCCGGGACTAGCTACGAGCAGTACTTC. The chain links TRBV6-1 to TRBJ2-7; the match to TRBD2 covers 8 bases. CDR3 length equals 14 residues. V gave up 4 bases and J gave up 3 bases; unmatched junction bases: 5. The germline V gene encodes CDR1 MNHNS and CDR2 SASEGT.

This clone came up a few times. This chain uses TRBV6-1 with TRBJ1-1, with D possibly TRBD1 on 6 matching bases. The CDR3 has 12 residues. Trimming took off 6 bases at V and 8 bases at J, with 13 bases between the two ends. Per germline, CDR1 MNHNS and CDR2 SASEGT. The CDR3 here is CASRKQGWEAFF. Written as DNA, the CDR3 is TGTGCCAGCAGAAAACAGGGATGGGAAGCTTTCTTT.

J is TRBJ1-1 and V is TRBV7-2; perhaps TRBD1 as D (6 bases). The CDR3 is 15 amino acids. CDR1 is SGHTA and CDR2 is FQGNSA in the germline V gene. With 6 bases removed from V and 0 bases from J, the gap between germline ends came to 14 bases. The chain's CDR3 is CASRGGLNMNTEAFF. CDR3 nucleotides: TGTGCCAGCAGAGGGGGTTTGAACATGAACACTGAAGCTTTCTTT.

The V and J genes are TRBV6-5 and TRBJ1-1; D perhaps matches TRBD1 (6 bases). CDR3 length: 14 amino acids. CDR1 and CDR2 (germline): MNHEY, SVGAGI. Trimming removed 7 bases from V and 1 base from J, with 13 bases in between. CDR3 loop: CASNGQWGNTEAFF. CDR3 DNA: TGTGCCAGCAATGGACAGTGGGGGAACACTGAAGCTTTCTTT.

The chain combines TRBV7-9 with TRBJ1-1; 7 bases match TRBD1. The CDR3 is made up of 16 amino acids. V shed 4 bases, J shed 4 bases, and the junction held 12 bases outside the gene matches. Germline V CDR1 and CDR2: SEHNR, FQNEAQ (reference sequence). Here the CDR3 reads CASSSNRVRGPTEAFF. The DNA for the CDR3 is TGTGCCAGCAGCTCAAATAGAGTAAGGGGGCCCACTGAAGCTTTCTTT.

The V gene is TRBV5-8, the J gene TRBJ2-1; D unclear. This CDR3 comprises 11 residues. In germline, CDR1 is SGHTS, CDR2 YDEGEE. Trimming removed 3 bases from V and 12 bases from J, with 10 bases in between. The CDR3 protein is CASSYDTRQFF. In DNA form, the CDR3 reads TGTGCCAGCAGCTACGACACCCGGCAGTTCTTC.

Details on this clone: Other DNA sequences within the sample encode an identical CDR3. This chain connects TRBV30 to TRBJ2-5, with TRBD2 matching over 7 bases. This CDR3 comprises 13 residues. Trimming removed 0 bases from V and 5 bases from J; junction bases left unmatched: 3. CDR1 is GTSNPN, CDR2 SVGIG, per germline (reference sequence). This chain's CDR3 is CAWSVRRGETQYF. In DNA form, the CDR3 reads TGTGCCTGGAGTGTACGGCGGGGGGAGACCCAGTACTTC. The whole variable domain, filled in from reference TRBV30 and TRBJ2-5, reads SQTIHQWPATLVQPVGSPLSLECTVEGTSNPNLYWYRQAAGRGLQLLFYSVGIGQISSEVPQNLSASRPQDRQFILSSKKLLLSDSGFYLCAWSVRRGETQYFGPGTRLLVL.

The rearrangement uses TRBV13 and TRBJ2-2; perhaps TRBD2 as D (5 bases). Between the trimmed V and J ends, which lost 5 bases and 3 bases, there was a span of 10 bases. This CDR3 spans 14 amino acids. The germline V gene encodes CDR1 PRHDT and CDR2 FYEKMQ (reference sequence). CDR3 region: CASSGRTYTGELFF. In nucleotides, the CDR3 is TGTGCCAGCAGCGGGAGAACGTACACCGGGGAGCTGTTTTTT.

This clone was picked up a small number of times. The rearrangement links TRBV29-1 to TRBJ2-5, with TRBD2 matching 13 bases. The CDR3 consists of 14 residues. Germline loops: CDR1 SQVTM, CDR2 ANQGSEA. After removal of 5 bases from V and 3 bases from J, the junction contained 3 bases not matched to a gene. The CDR3 loop is CSVRTSGSKETQYF. The CDR3 nucleotides are TGCAGCGTTCGGACTAGCGGGAGTAAAGAGACCCAGTACTTC. Together with reference TRBV29-1 and TRBJ2-5, the CDR3 gives the full variable domain: SAVISQKPSRDICQRGTSLTIQCQVDSQVTMMFWYRQQPGQSLTLIATANQGSEATYESGFVIDKFPISRPNLTFSTLTVSNMSPEDSSIYLCSVRTSGSKETQYFGPGTRLLVL.

The genes are TRBV27 and TRBJ1-1; D possibly corresponds to TRBD1 (5 bases). This CDR3 is 14 amino acids long. Germline V gene sequence: CDR1 MNHEY, CDR2 SMNVEV (reference sequence). The V and J ends lost 3 bases and 5 bases respectively, with 13 bases between them. The CDR3 nucleotides read TGTGCCAGCAGTTTTGGGGGACTCGGAACTGAAGCTTTCTTT. Amino acids: CASSFGGLGTEAFF.

J is TRBJ2-3 and V is TRBV4-3, with 7 nucleotides matching TRBD2. With 8 bases clipped from V and 3 bases from J, the junction kept 8 bases outside the gene matches. The CDR3 runs 14 residues. Germline-derived CDR1 and CDR2 are LGHNA and YSLEER. The CDR3 loop is CASGPGGGTDTQYF. In DNA, the CDR3 is TGCGCCAGCGGCCCGGGGGGTGGGACAGATACGCAGTATTTT.